The source of this T cell receptor (beta chain) is a study of blood T cell repertoires in COVID-19. Per the original data handling: Amplification of reference gene primers was used by the study to estimate nucleated cell counts. Clones were sequenced by immunoSEQ multiplex PCR, and TCRdb holds only the in-frame ones, with some missing. V, J and clone size derive from that table, while D and trimming were established from the DNA sequence. The sample consists of 200,000 to 250,000 clones, 70% to 90% of them appearing once. The germline V gene has CDR1 WNHNN and CDR2 SYGVQD (reference sequence). This CDR3 has 12 residues. The V and J ends lost 8 bases and 2 bases respectively, with 6 bases between them.

The sequence derives from a man aged 45 to 65 with COVID-19, enrolled during active disease. This chain links TRBV10-1 with TRBJ2-2; D call uncertain. The sequencing sample was made of peripheral blood. The CDR3 DNA follows: TGCGCCAGCTCCCATAACACCGGGGAGCTGTTTTTT. As protein: CASSHNTGELFF.